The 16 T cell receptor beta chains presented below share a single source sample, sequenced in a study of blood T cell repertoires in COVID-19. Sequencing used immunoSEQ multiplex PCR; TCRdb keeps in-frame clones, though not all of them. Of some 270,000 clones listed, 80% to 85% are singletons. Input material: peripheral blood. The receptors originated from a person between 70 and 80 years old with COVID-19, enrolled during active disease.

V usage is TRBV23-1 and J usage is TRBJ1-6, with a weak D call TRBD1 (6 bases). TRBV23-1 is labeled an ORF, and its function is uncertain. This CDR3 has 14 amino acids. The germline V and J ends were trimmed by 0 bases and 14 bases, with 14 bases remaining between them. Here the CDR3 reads CASSQSGRGQSLHF. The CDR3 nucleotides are TGCGCCAGCAGTCAATCTGGGCGGGGGCAATCCCTCCACTTT.

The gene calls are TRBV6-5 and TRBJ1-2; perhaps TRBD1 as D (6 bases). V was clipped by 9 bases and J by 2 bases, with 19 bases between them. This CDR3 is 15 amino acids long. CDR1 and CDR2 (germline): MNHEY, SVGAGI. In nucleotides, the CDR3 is TGTGCCAGTGCTAAGGACAGCCAAAAAAACTATGGCTACACCTTC. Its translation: CASAKDSQKNYGYTF.

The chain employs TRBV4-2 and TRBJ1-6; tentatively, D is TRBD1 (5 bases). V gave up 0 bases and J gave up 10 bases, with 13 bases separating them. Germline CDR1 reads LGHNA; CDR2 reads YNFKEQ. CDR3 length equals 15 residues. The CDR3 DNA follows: TGTGCCAGCAGCCAAGATAACAGGCTTGACTCACCCCTCCACTTT. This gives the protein CASSQDNRLDSPLHF.

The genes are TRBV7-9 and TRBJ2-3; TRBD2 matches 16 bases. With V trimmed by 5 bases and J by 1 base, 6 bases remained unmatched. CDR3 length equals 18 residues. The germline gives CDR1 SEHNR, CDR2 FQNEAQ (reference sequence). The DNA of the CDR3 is TGTGCCAGCAGCGCGGGACTAGCGGGGGGGCTCGGCACAGATACGCAGTATTTT. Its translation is CASSAGLAGGLGTDTQYF.

The CDR3 bases are TGTGCCAGCAGCTTAGTTTTACACCTGTTGAACACTGAAGCTTTCTTT. This gives the protein CASSLVLHLLNTEAFF. The chain links TRBV11-3 to TRBJ1-1; D is uncertain. The CDR3 has 16 amino acids. The germline gives CDR1 SGHNT, CDR2 YENEEA. V lost 1 base to trimming and J lost 0 bases, with 12 bases between them.

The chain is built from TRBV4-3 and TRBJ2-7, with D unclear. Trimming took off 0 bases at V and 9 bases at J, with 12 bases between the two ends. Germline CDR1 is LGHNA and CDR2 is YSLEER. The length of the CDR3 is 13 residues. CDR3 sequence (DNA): TGCGCCAGCAGCCAAGATTACGGTCAGGTGCAGTACTTC. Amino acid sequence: CASSQDYGQVQYF.

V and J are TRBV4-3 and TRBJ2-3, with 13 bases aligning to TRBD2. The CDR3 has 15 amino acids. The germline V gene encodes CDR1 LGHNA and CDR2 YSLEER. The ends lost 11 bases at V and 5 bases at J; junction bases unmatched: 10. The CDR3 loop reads CASRRLAGGEDTQYF. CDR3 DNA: TGCGCCTCCAGACGACTAGCGGGAGGTGAAGATACGCAGTATTTT.

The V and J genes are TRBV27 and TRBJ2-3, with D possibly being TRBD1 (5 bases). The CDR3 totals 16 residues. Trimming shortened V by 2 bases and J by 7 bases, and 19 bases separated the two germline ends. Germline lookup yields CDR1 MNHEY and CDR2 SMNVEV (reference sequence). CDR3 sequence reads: CASSLLRTPGLNTQYF. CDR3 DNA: TGTGCCAGCAGTTTACTCAGGACACCTGGTTTGAATACGCAGTATTTT.

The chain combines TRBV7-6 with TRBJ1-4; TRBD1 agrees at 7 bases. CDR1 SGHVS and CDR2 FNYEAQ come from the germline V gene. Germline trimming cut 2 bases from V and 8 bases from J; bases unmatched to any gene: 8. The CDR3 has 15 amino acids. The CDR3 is CASSLNQGVVEKLFF. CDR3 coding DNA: TGTGCCAGCAGCTTAAACCAGGGGGTGGTAGAAAAACTGTTTTTT. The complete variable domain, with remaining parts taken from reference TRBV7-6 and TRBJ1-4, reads GAGVSQSPRYKVTKRGQDVALRCDPISGHVSLYWYRQALGQGPEFLTYFNYEAQQDKSGLPNDRFSAERPEGSISTLTIQRTEQRDSAMYRCASSLNQGVVEKLFFGSGTQLSVL.

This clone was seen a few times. The CDR3 DNA reads as TGTGCCAGCAGCTTGGAGAGCCGTTTTCTTCGAGAGCAGTACTTC. Its translation is CASSLESRFLREQYF. This chain uses TRBV5-4 with TRBJ2-7; D unclear. This CDR3 comprises 15 residues. The germline V and J ends were trimmed by 0 bases and 7 bases, with 17 bases remaining between them. Germline CDR1 SGHNT, CDR2 YYREEE (reference sequence).

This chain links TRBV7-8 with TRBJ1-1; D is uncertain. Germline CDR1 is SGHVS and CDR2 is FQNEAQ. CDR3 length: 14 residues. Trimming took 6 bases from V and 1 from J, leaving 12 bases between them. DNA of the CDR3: TGTGCCAGCAGTCCAATGGGCCGGAACACTGAAGCTTTCTTT. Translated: CASSPMGRNTEAFF. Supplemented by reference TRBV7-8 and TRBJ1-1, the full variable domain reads GAGVSQSPRYKVAKRGQDVALRCDPISGHVSLFWYQQALGQGPEFLTYFQNEAQLDKSGLPSDRFFAERPEGSVSTLKIQRTQQEDSAVYLCASSPMGRNTEAFFGQGTRLTVV.

The CDR3 DNA reads TGTGCCAGTAGAACAACGCCCGGAGCATATAGCAATCAGCCCCAGCATTTT. This codes for CASRTTPGAYSNQPQHF. The rearrangement links TRBV19 to TRBJ1-5; unclear D gene. Trimming left V 6 bases short and J 0 bases short, with 18 bases between. This CDR3 spans 17 amino acids. Germline V gene lookup returns CDR1 LNHDA and CDR2 SQIVND (reference sequence).

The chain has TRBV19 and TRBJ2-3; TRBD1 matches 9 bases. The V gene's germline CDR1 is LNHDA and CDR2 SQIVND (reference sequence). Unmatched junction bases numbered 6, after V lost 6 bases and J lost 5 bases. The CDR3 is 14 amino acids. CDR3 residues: CASRGQGGRDTQYF. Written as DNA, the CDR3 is TGTGCCAGTAGGGGACAGGGCGGTCGAGATACGCAGTATTTT.

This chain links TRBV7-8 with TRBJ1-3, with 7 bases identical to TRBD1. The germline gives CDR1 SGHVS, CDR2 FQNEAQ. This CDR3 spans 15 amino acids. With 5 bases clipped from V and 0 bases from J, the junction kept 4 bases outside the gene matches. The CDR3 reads CASSLTGASGNTIYF. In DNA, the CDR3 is TGTGCCAGCAGCCTAACAGGGGCCTCTGGAAACACCATATATTTT.

The CDR3 bases are TGTGCCAGCAGTCCGGGGACTAACACCGGGGAGCTGTTTTTT. Translated, it gives CASSPGTNTGELFF. J is TRBJ2-2 and V is TRBV6-5, with D perhaps TRBD2 (6 bases). V gave up 5 bases and J gave up 2 bases, with 9 bases separating them. The length of the CDR3 is 14 residues. Germline loops: CDR1 MNHEY, CDR2 SVGAGI.

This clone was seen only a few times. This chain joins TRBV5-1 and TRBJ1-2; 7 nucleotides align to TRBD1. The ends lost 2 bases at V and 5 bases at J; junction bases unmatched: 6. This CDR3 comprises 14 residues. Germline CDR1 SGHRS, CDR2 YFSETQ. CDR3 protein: CASSFEGTAYGYTF. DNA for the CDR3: TGCGCCAGCAGCTTTGAAGGGACAGCTTATGGCTACACCTTC.